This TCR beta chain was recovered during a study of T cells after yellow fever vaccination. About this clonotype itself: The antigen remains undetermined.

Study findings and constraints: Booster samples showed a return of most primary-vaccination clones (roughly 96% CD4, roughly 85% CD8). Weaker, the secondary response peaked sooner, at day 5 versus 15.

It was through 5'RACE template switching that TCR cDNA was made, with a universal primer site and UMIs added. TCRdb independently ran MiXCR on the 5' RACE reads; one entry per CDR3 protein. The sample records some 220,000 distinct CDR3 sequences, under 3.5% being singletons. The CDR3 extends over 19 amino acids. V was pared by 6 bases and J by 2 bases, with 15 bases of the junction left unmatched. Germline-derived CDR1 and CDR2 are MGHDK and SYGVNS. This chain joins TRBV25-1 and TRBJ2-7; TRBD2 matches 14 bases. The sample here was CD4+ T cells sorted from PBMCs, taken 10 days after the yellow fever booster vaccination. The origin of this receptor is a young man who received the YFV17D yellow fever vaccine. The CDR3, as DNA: TGTGCCAGCAGCCCAGCCCCTCCGGGACTAGCGGGGGCAGCCTACGAGCAGTACTTC. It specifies CASSPAPPGLAGAAYEQYF.